The 26 T cell receptor beta chains reported below all come from one sample, sequenced in a study of molecular identifiers for immune sequencing clone quantification. Each CDR3 protein gets one entry after TCRdb re-called the PCR reads with MiXCR. The sample carries 85,000 to 95,000 distinct CDR3 sequences, around 20% recorded once. Material: naive CD8+ T cells from blood, with Jurkat cell RNA spiked in. The subset is: FACS-sorted CD8+CD4-CCR7+CD45RA+ naive T cells. These TCRs come from a human donor in good health. Some libraries in this study had Jurkat cell RNA spiked in.

The table lists this clonotype with many counts. The genes are TRBV7-9 and TRBJ2-3, with D possibly matching TRBD1 (5 bases). The CDR3 sequence is 15 residues long. Trimming removed 1 base from V and 2 bases from J, with 10 bases in between. CDR1 and CDR2 from the germline V gene are SEHNR and FQNEAQ (reference sequence). CDR3 amino acids: CASSLVDTNTDTQYF. The CDR3 region has the DNA TGTGCCAGCAGCTTAGTGGACACTAACACAGATACGCAGTATTTT.

This clonotype came up many times. The rearrangement joins TRBV28 to TRBJ2-1; TRBD2 aligns across 8 bases. CDR3 length: 15 amino acids. Trimming removed 3 bases from V and 2 bases from J; junction bases left unmatched: 3. CDR1 is MDHEN and CDR2 is SYDVKM in the germline V gene. This CDR3 is CASSFVSGTYNEQFF. Here the CDR3 DNA reads TGTGCCAGCAGTTTCGTTAGCGGGACCTACAATGAGCAGTTCTTC.

At least ten counts were recorded for this clonotype. The CDR3 protein is CSASGWTGMAEQYF. The DNA for the CDR3 is TGCAGTGCTAGCGGTTGGACAGGGATGGCCGAGCAGTACTTC. The rearrangement links TRBV20-1 to TRBJ2-7; 8 bases match TRBD1. Germline assignment: CDR1 DFQATT and CDR2 SNEGSKA (reference sequence). CDR3 length: 14 residues. Trimming took 3 bases from V and 6 from J; bases not matched to a gene: 10.

This clonotype was seen ten or more times. This rearrangement joins TRBV4-1 to TRBJ2-3; D is undetermined. Trimming shortened V by 2 bases and J by 4 bases, and 10 bases separated the two germline ends. CDR1 and CDR2 (germline): MGHRA, YSYEKL. The CDR3 has 14 residues. CDR3 residues: CASSQPLRPDTQYF. The CDR3 coding sequence is TGCGCCAGCAGCCAACCTTTACGCCCAGATACGCAGTATTTT.

There are many counts of this clonotype. The chain recombines TRBV13 with TRBJ2-5; 7 bases agree with TRBD2. With 5 bases clipped from V and 1 base from J, the junction kept 10 bases outside the gene matches. CDR1 is PRHDT and CDR2 is FYEKMQ in the germline V gene (reference sequence). The CDR3 contains 16 residues. CDR3 loop: CASSREVEGIQETQYF. For the CDR3, the DNA is TGTGCCAGCAGCCGGGAGGTTGAGGGGATCCAAGAGACCCAGTACTTC.

This clonotype was observed many times. V gene TRBV27 combines with J gene TRBJ2-1; D is undetermined. CDR1 and CDR2 (germline): MNHEY, SMNVEV (reference sequence). The CDR3 runs to 15 residues. Trimming shortened V by 5 bases and J by 6 bases, and 17 bases separated the two germline ends. The CDR3 sequence: CASSPTTHPFNEQFF. The CDR3 DNA sequence: TGTGCCAGCAGTCCCACGACCCATCCGTTCAATGAGCAGTTCTTC.

This clonotype has at least ten counts. The chain carries TRBV5-1 and TRBJ2-7, with D unresolved. Trimming pared 2 bases from V and 3 bases from J, leaving 12 bases between. Looked up from germline, CDR1 is SGHRS and CDR2 is YFSETQ. This CDR3 is built from 14 residues. CDR3 bases: TGCGCCAGCAGCTTCTCCTCCGGGTACTACGAGCAGTACTTC. Translation gives CASSFSSGYYEQYF.

This clonotype was observed many times. This sequence joins TRBV19 and TRBJ2-3; D perhaps matches TRBD1 (5 bases). The CDR3 runs 20 residues. Trimming took 7 bases from V and 7 from J, leaving 36 bases between them. In germline, CDR1 is LNHDA, CDR2 SQIVND (reference sequence). This CDR3 is CASKGRRFADQGGKANTQYF. CDR3 DNA sequence: TGTGCCAGTAAGGGGCGGCGTTTTGCGGACCAAGGTGGGAAAGCGAATACGCAGTATTTT.

With regard to this clonotype: A read error is likely, as this CDR3 ends without the conserved phenylalanine or tryptophan. J is TRBJ2-1 and V is TRBV6-5; D unresolved. This CDR3 is 14 amino acids long. Per germline, CDR1 MNHEY and CDR2 SVGAGI. The CDR3: CASGYVGTSNEQFL. The CDR3 DNA is TGTGCCAGCGGTTACGTCGGAACATCGAATGAGCAGTTCCTC.

The table lists this clonotype with many counts. The chain has TRBV6-2 or TRBV6-3 and TRBJ2-7; tentatively, D is TRBD2 (6 bases). Germline lookup yields CDR1 MNHEY and CDR2 SVGEGT. Between the trimmed V and J ends, which lost 5 bases and 0 bases, there was a span of 11 bases. CDR3 length: 14 residues. The CDR3: CASSLGLSSYEQYF. In nucleotides, the CDR3 is TGTGCCAGCAGTCTGGGACTTAGCTCCTACGAGCAGTACTTC.

This clonotype occurred many times. The rearrangement joins TRBV28 to TRBJ1-5; maybe TRBD1 (5 bases). The V end was cut by 8 bases, the J end by 3 bases, with 11 bases between. Looked up from germline, CDR1 is MDHEN and CDR2 is SYDVKM. The CDR3 extends over 13 amino acids. DNA of the CDR3: TGTGCCAGCCGGACCAGGGTCAATCAGCCCCAGCATTTT. Translation gives CASRTRVNQPQHF.

This clonotype was counted between two and nine times. The V call is TRBV6-2 or TRBV6-3, the J call TRBJ2-7, with D maybe TRBD2 (6 bases). Looked up from germline, CDR1 is MNHEY and CDR2 is SVGEGT. CDR3 length equals 19 residues. The V gene lost 0 bases and the J gene lost 0 bases, with 21 bases spanning the gap. CDR3 protein: CASSYSLGILAEISYEQYF. In DNA, the CDR3 is TGTGCCAGCAGTTACTCGTTGGGGATTTTAGCGGAGATCTCCTACGAGCAGTACTTC.

On this clonotype itself: A read error is possible here, since a much larger clone lies one base away. The rearrangement joins TRBV4-2 to TRBJ2-3; D not certain. CDR1 and CDR2 (germline): LGHNA, YNFKEQ. Trimming removed 4 bases from V and 4 bases from J, with 15 bases in between. This CDR3 has 15 residues. CDR3 DNA sequence: TGTGCCAGCAGCCCCACAGTAATGTACGCAGATACGCAGTATTTT. Translating it yields CASSPTVMYADTQYF.

Turning to this clonotype: This may arise from a read error, as a much more abundant clone is one base away. The genes are TRBV11-2 and TRBJ2-7; 7 bases align to TRBD1. V gave up 5 bases and J gave up 2 bases; unmatched junction bases: 3. This CDR3 comprises 13 residues. Germline CDR1 and CDR2: SGHAT and FQNNGV. Here the CDR3 reads CASSTTGPYEQYF. In nucleotides, the CDR3 is TGTGCCAGCAGCACGACAGGGCCCTACGAGCAGTACTTC.

The sample holds many counts of this clonotype. J is TRBJ1-1 and V is TRBV5-4; D call uncertain. The germline V gene encodes CDR1 SGHNT and CDR2 YYREEE (reference sequence). CDR3 length equals 13 residues. Trimming cost V 1 base and J 2 bases, with 6 bases left between them. The CDR3 is CASSLPPNTEAFF. In nucleotides, the CDR3 is TGTGCCAGCAGCTTGCCCCCAAACACTGAAGCTTTCTTT.

In this sample, this clonotype turned up many times. The J gene is TRBJ1-5, the V gene TRBV19; maybe TRBD1 (5 bases). The CDR3 has 15 amino acids. The germline V gene encodes CDR1 LNHDA and CDR2 SQIVND (reference sequence). Trimming removed 1 base at V and 6 bases at J, with 13 bases between. CDR3 sequence reads: CASSIGDRAIQPQHF. CDR3 nucleotides: TGTGCCAGTAGTATAGGGGACCGAGCGATTCAGCCCCAGCATTTT.

Comment on this clonotype: Just one base apart from a much larger clone, this may be a read error. V is TRBV27 and J is TRBJ2-7, with TRBD1 identical over 9 bases. Germline V gene sequence: CDR1 MNHEY, CDR2 SMNVEV (reference sequence). The CDR3 covers 15 residues. After removal of 5 bases from V and 4 bases from J, the junction contained 9 bases not matched to a gene. The chain's CDR3 is CASSPGTGRIYEQYF. The CDR3 DNA sequence: TGTGCCAGCAGTCCCGGGACAGGGAGGATTTACGAGCAGTACTTC.

Ten or more counts support this clonotype. The chain combines TRBV6-1 with TRBJ1-1, with D unresolved. Germline values: CDR1 MNHNS, CDR2 SASEGT. Trimming took 6 bases from V and 7 from J, leaving 12 bases between them. The CDR3 consists of 12 residues. Here the CDR3 reads CASRGPRVEAFF. As DNA, the CDR3 is TGTGCCAGCAGGGGTCCAAGGGTTGAAGCTTTCTTT.

With regard to this clonotype: The junction and the germline gene differ at one end; a read error may be behind it. This rearrangement joins TRBV27 to TRBJ2-1; D not certain. The CDR3 runs to 15 residues. Germline CDR1 and CDR2: MNHEY and SMNVEV (reference sequence). The CDR3 nucleotides are TGTGCCAGCAGTTTAATCACTGGAATTGAGAATGTGCAGTTCTTC. Translated: CASSLITGIENVQFF.

V usage is TRBV27 and J usage is TRBJ2-2; 8 nucleotides agree with TRBD1. J gave up 0 bases and V 4 bases, and 10 bases lay outside the gene matches. Germline assignment: CDR1 MNHEY and CDR2 SMNVEV (reference sequence). This CDR3 comprises 18 residues. This CDR3 reads CASSYTGQASANTGELFF. For the CDR3, the DNA is TGTGCCAGCAGTTATACGGGACAGGCCTCCGCGAACACCGGGGAGCTGTTTTTT.

This clonotype was seen a few times. The chain carries TRBV6-2 or TRBV6-3 and TRBJ2-7; the match to TRBD2 covers 8 bases. The J segment lost 5 bases and the V segment lost 5 bases, leaving 8 bases of the junction unmatched. Germline CDR1 is MNHEY and CDR2 is SVGEGT. The CDR3 loop spans 14 amino acids. The CDR3 region is CASSLVRGGDEQYF. Here the CDR3 DNA reads TGTGCCAGCAGTCTGGTCCGGGGGGGAGACGAGCAGTACTTC.

This clonotype was counted only a few times. The chain combines TRBV27 with TRBJ2-7; no reliable D call. The CDR3 consists of 14 residues. The V end lost 0 bases, the J end lost 0 bases, and 6 bases lay between the germline ends. The germline V gene encodes CDR1 MNHEY and CDR2 SMNVEV (reference sequence). The CDR3 here is CASSLSSLSYEQYF. CDR3 bases: TGTGCCAGCAGTTTATCGAGTCTCTCCTACGAGCAGTACTTC.

There are many counts of this clonotype. This chain joins TRBV27 and TRBJ1-5; D gene uncertain. V shed 5 bases and J shed 10 bases, with 18 bases lying between them. The CDR3 extends over 14 amino acids. The germline gives CDR1 MNHEY, CDR2 SMNVEV (reference sequence). Here the CDR3 reads CASSTPGPGSPQHF. As DNA, the CDR3 is TGTGCCAGCAGTACCCCGGGCCCCGGGAGTCCCCAGCATTTT.

This clonotype was detected ten times or more. The chain links TRBV27 to TRBJ2-2; D is ambiguous. Germline values: CDR1 MNHEY, CDR2 SMNVEV (reference sequence). The CDR3 covers 14 residues. V lost 9 bases, J lost 1 base, and 12 bases lay in between. The CDR3, as DNA: TGTGCCAGTGGCATGAGAATGAACACCGGGGAGCTGTTTTTT. As protein: CASGMRMNTGELFF.

This clonotype appeared a single time. The chain is built from TRBV13 and TRBJ2-6; 7 nucleotides agree with TRBD2. The CDR3 has 13 amino acids. Germline CDR1 is PRHDT and CDR2 is FYEKMQ (reference sequence). The CDR3 sequence is CAAGGSGANVLTF. In DNA form, the CDR3 reads TGTGCAGCCGGGGGGTCTGGGGCCAACGTCCTGACTTTC.

This clonotype was picked up many times. This chain joins TRBV19 and TRBJ2-2, with 8 bases fitting TRBD1. The length of the CDR3 is 15 residues. V lost 5 bases, J lost 4 bases, and 6 bases stayed unmatched. Germline CDR1 LNHDA, CDR2 SQIVND (reference sequence). CDR3 sequence: CASSLGQGFTGELFF. CDR3 in DNA: TGTGCCAGTAGTCTTGGACAGGGCTTCACCGGGGAGCTGTTTTTT.